This T cell receptor beta chain was sequenced for a study of T cell repertoires in cytomegalovirus infection. Study findings and constraints: Dominating the ex vivo response were TCR beta clonotypes that were CMV-specific and HLA-C-restricted.

Comment on this clonotype: Antigen specificity is unknown.

This CDR3 contains 12 residues. Germline values: CDR1 MNHEY, CDR2 SMNVEV (reference sequence). V trimming: 7 bases; J trimming: 7 bases; junction bases outside the gene matches: 5. Each CDR3 protein gets one entry after TCRdb re-called the reads with MiXCR. The sample consists of over 250,000 distinct CDR3 sequences, roughly 25% of them appearing once. The V gene is TRBV27, the J gene TRBJ1-2, with 8 positions matching TRBD1. The specimen sequenced was PBMCs. The TCR sequence derives from a human donor in good health (CMV status not recorded). Some clones in this sample may be carry-over from other donors' samples. The chain's CDR3 is CASKTGDSGYTF. CDR3 in DNA: TGTGCCAGCAAGACAGGGGATAGTGGCTACACCTTC.